These T cell receptor beta chains were read from a single sample in a study of human T cells and chemical hapten exposure. TCRdb re-derived calls from the RACE reads in MiXCR, one entry per CDR3 protein. The sample lists a few hundred thousand distinct CDR3 sequences; just under 6.5% were seen once. The sequences come from whole blood, collected in connection with sensitization to the hapten diphenylcyclopropenone (DPC). These receptor sequences come from a woman under 30 with alopecia areata. Some clones in this sample may be carry-over from other donors' samples. CDR3s include the opening cysteine and the closing phenylalanine or tryptophan. A D gene is named only where the DNA matches it firmly. The size of a clone is reported for some rows only, either as once, few or many, or as a class for expanded clones.

D	size	V	J	DNA	CDR3
NA	many	TRBV4-1	TRBJ1-2	TGCGCCAGCTCCATCGTACAGGGTCTGGGAGAGGGCTACACCTTC	CASSIVQGLGEGYTF
NA	NA	TRBV13	TRBJ2-1	TGTGCCAGCAGCTTCGGGGGCAGGGGCTACAATGAGCAGTTCTTC	CASSFGGRGYNEQFF
TRBD1	many	TRBV12-3/TRBV12-4	TRBJ1-4	TGTGCCAGCAGCTCCCCCGGGACAGGGAATGAAAAACTGTTTTTT	CASSSPGTGNEKLFF
NA	many	TRBV6-2/TRBV6-3	TRBJ2-5	TGTGCCCTCGGCGAGGGGGGCCCAATCGGAGAGACCCAGTACTTC	CALGEGGPIGETQYF
NA	many	TRBV10-3	TRBJ2-1	TGTGCCACCCGAGCCGAGGGGGAGCAGTTCTTC	CATRAEGEQFF
NA	many	TRBV27	TRBJ2-7	TGTGCCAGCAGTTCAATACAGGGAAAGTTCTACGAGCAGTACTTC	CASSSIQGKFYEQYF
NA	many	TRBV12-3/TRBV12-4	TRBJ1-3	TGTGCCAGCAGTTTTTTGATTAGGGGAGGAAACACCATATATTTT	CASSFLIRGGNTIYF
NA	many	TRBV20-1	TRBJ1-6	TGCAGTGCTATCCGGGGGGGGACAAATTCACCCCTCCACTTT	CSAIRGGTNSPLHF
TRBD1	many	TRBV4-3	TRBJ1-1	TGCGCCAGCAGCCCTCCCGGACAGGGTGACACTGAAGCTTTCTTT	CASSPPGQGDTEAFF
NA	NA	TRBV4-2	TRBJ1-4	TGTGCCAGCAGCCAAGCGGCGGCTGGGCTGAGGGAAAAACTGTTTTTT	CASSQAAAGLREKLFF
NA	few	TRBV10-3	TRBJ2-7	TGTGCCATCAGTTATGCCGGGACCTCATTAGGGGAGCAGTACTTC	CAISYAGTSLGEQYF